This paragraph covers one T cell receptor (beta chain) sequence. The sample is drawn from a study of blood T cell repertoires in COVID-19. Study-wide background: The United States, Italy and Spain were the sources of the acute and convalescent COVID-19 samples. The analysed material was cDNA or gDNA that came from T cells, B-cell-depleted T cells, or PBMCs.

Unmatched junction bases numbered 2, after V lost 4 bases and J lost 4 bases. From germline, CDR1 is KGHDR and CDR2 SFDVKD. The CDR3 length is 15 residues. In the original analysis: Cell counts per sample came from amplifying reference gene primers. Sequencing used immunoSEQ multiplex PCR; TCRdb keeps in-frame clones, though not all of them. The DNA gave D and trimming, while V, J and clone size come from that table. The table lists around 130,000 clones, about 84% of them singletons. The sample consisted of peripheral blood. The clonotype originates from a woman aged 55-70 years with acute or convalescent COVID-19. This chain links TRBV24-1 with TRBJ2-2; TRBD2 matches 10 bases. CDR3 bases: TGTGCCACCAGTGACCCTAGCGGGGGCACCGGGGAGCTGTTTTTT. It specifies CATSDPSGGTGELFF.